The rows below give T cell receptor beta chains drawn from one sample of a study of regulatory T cells in long-lasting Graves disease. TCRdb passed the multiplex PCR reads through MiXCR, listing each CDR3 protein once. In the table there are roughly 430,000 distinct CDR3 sequences, about 17% of which are singletons. Separately, the same data were catalogued under a study of T cells in Graves' hyperthyroidism and ophthalmopathy.

The specimen was peripheral blood mononuclear cells (PBMCs), collected at new diagnosis, from a patient treated with antithyroid drugs. The receptors shown here come from a woman younger than 45 with Graves disease. Each CDR3 is given with its conserved first and last residue. Fields, in order: V gene, D gene, J gene, CDR3 length, clone size, CDR3 protein, CDR3 DNA. D genes are given only for firm matches. Size tells how often a clone was seen (once, few, many) or the class of an expanded clone, and some rows leave it out.

TRBV4-2	TRBD2	TRBJ2-3	15	few	CASSQASGVTDTQYF	TGTGCCAGCAGCCAAGCTAGCGGGGTCACAGATACGCAGTATTTT
TRBV5-1	TRBD1	TRBJ1-4	16	few	CASSETPGTGYEKLFF	TGCGCCAGCAGCGAAACGCCCGGGACAGGTTATGAAAAACTGTTTTTT
TRBV9	TRBD2	TRBJ2-7	14	NA	CASSGLAGSYEQYF	TGTGCCAGCAGCGGTCTAGCGGGAAGCTACGAGCAGTACTTC
TRBV5-6	NA	TRBJ1-5	13	few	CASSLSSGQPQHF	TGTGCCAGCAGCTTGTCTTCCGGTCAGCCCCAGCATTTT
TRBV5-1	TRBD1	TRBJ2-3	14	few	CASSSDRVADTQYF	TGCGCCAGCAGCTCAGACAGGGTGGCAGATACGCAGTATTTT
TRBV11-2	TRBD2	TRBJ2-7	15	many	CASSPTGTSGTEQYF	TGTGCCAGCAGCCCAACCGGGACTAGCGGGACCGAGCAGTACTTC
TRBV7-9	NA	TRBJ1-1	15	many	CASSLGTPRNTEAFF	TGTGCCAGCAGCCTCGGGACCCCAAGGAACACTGAAGCTTTCTTT
TRBV7-8	TRBD2	TRBJ2-1	16	NA	CASSPLAGESYNEQFF	TGTGCCAGCAGCCCCTTAGCGGGAGAATCTTACAATGAGCAGTTCTTC
TRBV20-1	TRBD1	TRBJ2-7	14	few	CSATGTGVSYEQYF	TGCAGTGCTACCGGGACAGGGGTCTCCTACGAGCAGTACTTC
TRBV2	NA	TRBJ2-7	11	many	CATQLAYEQYF	TGTGCCACCCAGTTGGCCTACGAGCAGTACTTC
TRBV30	TRBD2	TRBJ2-2	17	few	CAWSRVSWTSGTGELFF	TGTGCCTGGAGTCGTGTTTCATGGACTAGCGGCACCGGGGAGCTGTTTTTT
TRBV27	NA	TRBJ2-5	16	NA	CASSSENSNQPQPQYF	TGTGCCAGCAGTTCGGAGAATAGCAATCAGCCCCAGCCCCAGTACTTC
TRBV5-4	NA	TRBJ1-4	16	NA	CASSNGDDRANEKLFF	TGTGCCAGCAGCAACGGAGATGACAGAGCTAATGAAAAACTGTTTTTT
TRBV7-2	NA	TRBJ1-5	14	NA	CASSSRQLNQPQHF	TGTGCCAGCAGCTCCAGACAGCTCAATCAGCCCCAGCATTTT
TRBV6-9	TRBD1	TRBJ1-3	18	many	CASSYLRWGTGSRNTIYF	TGTGCCAGCAGTTACCTTCGCTGGGGGACAGGGTCGAGAAACACCATATATTTT
TRBV7-2	NA	TRBJ1-1	15	many	CASSIQQGGHTEAFF	TGTGCCAGCAGCATACAACAAGGGGGGCACACTGAAGCTTTCTTT
TRBV28	TRBD2	TRBJ2-1	17	NA	CASSLFVTSGAVNEQFF	TGTGCCAGCAGTTTATTTGTGACTAGCGGGGCAGTCAATGAGCAGTTCTTC
TRBV15	TRBD2	TRBJ2-1	16	many	CATSRVRGLVGNEQFF	TGTGCCACCAGCAGAGTTCGGGGACTAGTAGGGAATGAGCAGTTCTTC
TRBV24-1	NA	TRBJ2-3	13	few	CATEGPVTDTQYF	TGTGCCACCGAAGGACCCGTCACAGATACGCAGTATTTT
TRBV3-1	TRBD2	TRBJ2-2	15	many	CASSQGSGYTGELFF	TGTGCCAGCAGCCAAGGTAGCGGGTACACCGGGGAGCTGTTTTTT
TRBV30	TRBD2	TRBJ2-1	16	many	CAWREGPWEGRNEQFF	TGTGCCTGGAGGGAGGGGCCCTGGGAGGGCCGCAATGAGCAGTTCTTC
TRBV4-3	TRBD1	TRBJ2-1	14	few	CASSRGQDYNEQFF	TGCGCCAGCAGCCGCGGACAGGACTACAATGAGCAGTTCTTC
TRBV20-1	TRBD2	TRBJ2-1	15	NA	CSAKKLGLAVNEQFF	TGCAGTGCTAAGAAGTTGGGCCTAGCGGTCAATGAGCAGTTCTTC
TRBV10-3	TRBD2	TRBJ2-1	20	NA	CAISLRIALAGGSRGNEQFF	TGTGCCATCAGTCTTCGAATCGCGCTAGCGGGAGGCAGCCGGGGCAATGAGCAGTTCTTC
TRBV2	TRBD1	TRBJ2-6	18	NA	CASKRWGRGPSGANVLTF	TGTGCCAGCAAAAGGTGGGGCAGGGGGCCCTCTGGGGCCAACGTCCTGACTTTC
TRBV19	NA	TRBJ1-1	15	few	CASSTTNRDTGEAFF	TGTGCCAGTAGTACCACGAACCGGGACACCGGTGAAGCTTTCTTT
TRBV4-1	NA	TRBJ1-3	18	NA	CASSQIHLVGHSGNTIYF	TGCGCCAGCAGCCAAATACATCTGGTCGGGCACTCTGGAAACACCATATATTTT
TRBV6-5	NA	TRBJ1-6	17	NA	CASSYPGEGGAGSPLHF	TGTGCCAGCAGTTACCCCGGGGAGGGGGGCGCTGGATCACCCCTCCACTTT
TRBV20-1	TRBD2	TRBJ2-5	13	many	CSAPTSGRATQYF	TGCAGTGCCCCGACTAGCGGGAGAGCGACCCAGTACTTC
TRBV10-3	NA	TRBJ1-5	17	NA	CAISESRTGRVGQPQHF	TGTGCCATCAGTGAGTCCCGGACGGGGAGGGTTGGTCAGCCCCAGCATTTT
TRBV29-1	NA	TRBJ2-1	14	many	CSVVGHHSYNEQFF	TGCAGCGTTGTCGGGCACCACTCCTACAATGAGCAGTTCTTC
TRBV5-1	TRBD2	TRBJ2-1	16	many	CASSLDVAGVYNEQFF	TGCGCCAGCAGCTTGGATGTAGCGGGAGTCTACAATGAGCAGTTCTTC
TRBV12-3/TRBV12-4	NA	TRBJ2-5	13	many	CASTQDIQETQYF	TGTGCCAGCACCCAGGACATCCAAGAGACCCAGTACTTC
TRBV29-1	TRBD2	TRBJ2-7	13	many	CSVLAGSSYEQYF	TGCAGCGTTCTAGCGGGGAGCTCCTACGAGCAGTACTTC
TRBV12-3/TRBV12-4	TRBD1	TRBJ1-2	14	NA	CASDPGQGDYGYTF	TGTGCCAGCGACCCGGGACAGGGGGACTATGGCTACACCTTC
TRBV20-1	TRBD1	TRBJ1-5	14	many	CSARGGQGARDQHF	TGCAGTGCTAGAGGAGGACAGGGGGCACGGGACCAGCATTTT
TRBV28	TRBD2	TRBJ2-7	15	many	CASSATSGVPYEQYF	TGTGCCAGCAGTGCCACTAGCGGGGTTCCCTACGAGCAGTACTTC
TRBV7-7	NA	TRBJ2-5	14	NA	CASSLTPSGETQYF	TGTGCTAGCAGCTTAACCCCTTCTGGGGAGACCCAGTACTTC
TRBV29-1	TRBD1	TRBJ2-3	14	few	CSVGDRASTDTQYF	TGCAGCGTTGGCGACAGGGCTAGCACAGATACGCAGTATTTT
TRBV19	TRBD1	TRBJ1-2	14	NA	CASSLQGSMYGYTF	TGTGCCAGTAGCTTACAGGGGAGTATGTATGGCTACACCTTC
TRBV5-1	NA	TRBJ1-5	15	NA	CASSLEGKGNQPQHF	TGCGCCAGCAGCTTGGAGGGGAAGGGCAATCAGCCCCAGCATTTT
TRBV20-1	TRBD2	TRBJ2-7	15	many	CSATRGLAGTYEQYF	TGCAGTGCTACTAGAGGACTAGCGGGAACCTACGAGCAGTACTTC
TRBV10-3	NA	TRBJ2-1	16	many	CAISESGQGGTNEQFF	TGTGCCATCAGTGAGTCGGGGCAGGGGGGCACCAATGAGCAGTTCTTC
TRBV27	TRBD1	TRBJ2-3	12	many	CASSGQTDTQYF	TGTGCCAGCTCGGGACAGACAGATACGCAGTATTTT
TRBV4-3	NA	TRBJ1-3	15	NA	CASSQTEGGGDTIYF	TGCGCCAGCAGCCAAACTGAGGGGGGCGGAGACACCATATATTTT
TRBV4-3	NA	TRBJ1-1	15	NA	CASKRERQMNTEAFF	TGCGCCAGCAAACGGGAGAGGCAGATGAACACTGAAGCTTTCTTT
TRBV27	NA	TRBJ2-1	14	few	CASSLSSQGREQFF	TGTGCCAGCAGTTTATCATCCCAGGGGCGCGAGCAGTTCTTC